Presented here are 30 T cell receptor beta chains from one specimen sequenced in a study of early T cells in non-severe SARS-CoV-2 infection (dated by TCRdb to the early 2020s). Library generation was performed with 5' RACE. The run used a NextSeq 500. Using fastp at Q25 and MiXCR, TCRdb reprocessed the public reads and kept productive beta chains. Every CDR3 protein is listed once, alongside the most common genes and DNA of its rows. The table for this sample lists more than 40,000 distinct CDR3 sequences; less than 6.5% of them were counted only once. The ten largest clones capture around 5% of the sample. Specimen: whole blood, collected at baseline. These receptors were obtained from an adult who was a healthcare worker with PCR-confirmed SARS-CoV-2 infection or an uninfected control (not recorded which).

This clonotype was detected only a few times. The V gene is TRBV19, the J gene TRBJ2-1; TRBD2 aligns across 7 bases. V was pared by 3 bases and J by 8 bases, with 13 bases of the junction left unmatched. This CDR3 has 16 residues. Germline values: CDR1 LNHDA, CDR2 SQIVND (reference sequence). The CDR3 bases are TGTGCCAGTAGTATTGAATTAGCGGGCTTCCTGGATGAGCAGTTCTTC. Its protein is CASSIELAGFLDEQFF.

The chain's CDR3 is CASSETRDGRNGYTF. As DNA, the CDR3 is TGCGCCAGCAGTGAGACCCGGGACGGAAGAAATGGCTACACCTTC. The V gene is TRBV10-2, the J gene TRBJ1-2, with a tentative D call TRBD1 (5 bases). With 2 bases removed from V and 6 bases from J, the gap between germline ends came to 16 bases. From germline, CDR1 is WSHSY and CDR2 SAAADI. There are 15 residues in the CDR3.

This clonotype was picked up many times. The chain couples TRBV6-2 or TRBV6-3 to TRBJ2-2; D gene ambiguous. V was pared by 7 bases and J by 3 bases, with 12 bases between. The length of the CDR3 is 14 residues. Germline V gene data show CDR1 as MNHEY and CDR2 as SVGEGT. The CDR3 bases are TGTGCCAGCACCCAGGACGGATACACCGGGGAGCTGTTTTTT. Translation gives CASTQDGYTGELFF.

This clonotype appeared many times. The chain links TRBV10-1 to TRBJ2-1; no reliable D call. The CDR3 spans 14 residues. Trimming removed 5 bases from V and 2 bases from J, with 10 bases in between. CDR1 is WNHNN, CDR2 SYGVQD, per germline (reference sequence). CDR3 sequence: CASSLDKTYNEQFF. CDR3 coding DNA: TGCGCCAGCAGTCTTGACAAGACCTACAATGAGCAGTTCTTC.

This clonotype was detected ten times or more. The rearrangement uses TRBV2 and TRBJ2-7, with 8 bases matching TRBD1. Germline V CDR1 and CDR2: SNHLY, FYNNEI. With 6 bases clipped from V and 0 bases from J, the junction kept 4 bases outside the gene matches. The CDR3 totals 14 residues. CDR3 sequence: CASRRQGHSYEQYF. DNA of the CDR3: TGTGCCAGCAGACGACAGGGGCACTCCTACGAGCAGTACTTC.

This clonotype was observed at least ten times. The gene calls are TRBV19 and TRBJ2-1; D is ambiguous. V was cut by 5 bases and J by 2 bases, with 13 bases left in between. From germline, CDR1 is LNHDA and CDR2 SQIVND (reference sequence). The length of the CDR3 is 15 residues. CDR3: CASSLQLEPYNEQFF. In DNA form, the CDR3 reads TGTGCCAGTAGTCTTCAGCTAGAGCCCTACAATGAGCAGTTCTTC.

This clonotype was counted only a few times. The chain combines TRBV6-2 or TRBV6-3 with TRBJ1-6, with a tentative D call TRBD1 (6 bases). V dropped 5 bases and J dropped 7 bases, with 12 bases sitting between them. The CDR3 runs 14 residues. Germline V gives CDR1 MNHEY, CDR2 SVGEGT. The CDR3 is CASSPKGENSPLHF. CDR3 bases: TGTGCCAGCAGTCCGAAGGGGGAGAATTCACCCCTCCACTTT.

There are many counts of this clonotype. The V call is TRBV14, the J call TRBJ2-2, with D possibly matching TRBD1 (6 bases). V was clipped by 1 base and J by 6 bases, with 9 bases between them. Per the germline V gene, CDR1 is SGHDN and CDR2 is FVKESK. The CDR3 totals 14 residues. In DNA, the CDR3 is TGTGCCAGCAGCCAAGTCCAGGGGCCCGGGGAGCTGTTTTTT. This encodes CASSQVQGPGELFF.

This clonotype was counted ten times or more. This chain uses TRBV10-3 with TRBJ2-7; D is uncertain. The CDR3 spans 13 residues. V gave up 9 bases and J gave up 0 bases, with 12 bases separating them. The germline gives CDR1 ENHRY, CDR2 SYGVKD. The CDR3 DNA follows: TGTGCCATAGAAGGAGTGAACTCCTACGAGCAGTACTTC. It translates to CAIEGVNSYEQYF.

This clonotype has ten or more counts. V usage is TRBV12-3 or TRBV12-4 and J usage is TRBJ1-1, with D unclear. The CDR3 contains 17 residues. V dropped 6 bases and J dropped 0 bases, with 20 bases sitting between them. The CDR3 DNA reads TGTGCCAGCAGCGACACCCCCCCGACGGTGATGAACACTGAAGCTTTCTTT. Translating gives CASSDTPPTVMNTEAFF.

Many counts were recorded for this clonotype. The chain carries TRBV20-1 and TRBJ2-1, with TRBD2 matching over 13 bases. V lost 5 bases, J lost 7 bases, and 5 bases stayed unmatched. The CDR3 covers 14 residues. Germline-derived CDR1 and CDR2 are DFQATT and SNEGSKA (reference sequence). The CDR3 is CSAWTSGSKNEQFF. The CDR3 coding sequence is TGCAGTGCTTGGACTAGCGGGAGCAAGAATGAGCAGTTCTTC.

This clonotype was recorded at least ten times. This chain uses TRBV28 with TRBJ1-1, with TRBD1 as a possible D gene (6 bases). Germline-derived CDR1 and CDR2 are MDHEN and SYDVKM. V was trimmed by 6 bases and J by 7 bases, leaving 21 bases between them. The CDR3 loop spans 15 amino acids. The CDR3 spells CASRRRGARASEAFF. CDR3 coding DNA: TGTGCCAGCAGGCGACGGGGGGCGCGGGCTAGTGAAGCTTTCTTT.

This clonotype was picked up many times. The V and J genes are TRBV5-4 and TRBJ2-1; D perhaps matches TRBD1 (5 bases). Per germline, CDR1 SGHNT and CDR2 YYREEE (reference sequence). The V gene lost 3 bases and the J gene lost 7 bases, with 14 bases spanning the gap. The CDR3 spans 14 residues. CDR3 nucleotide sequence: TGTGCCAGCAGCTCCCAGGGCCCCGGGAATGAGCAGTTCTTC. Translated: CASSSQGPGNEQFF.

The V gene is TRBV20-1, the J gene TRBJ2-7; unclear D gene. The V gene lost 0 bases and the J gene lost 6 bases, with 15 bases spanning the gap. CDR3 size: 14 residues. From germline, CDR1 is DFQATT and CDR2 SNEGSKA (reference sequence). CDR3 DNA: TGCAGTGCTAGAGATACCAGCCGTTCGTTCGAGCAGTACTTC. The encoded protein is CSARDTSRSFEQYF.

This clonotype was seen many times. DNA for the CDR3: TGTGCCAGCAGGCCGAAGAGGAACACTGAAGCTTTCTTT. This sequence encodes CASRPKRNTEAFF. V usage is TRBV7-9 and J usage is TRBJ1-1; D is uncertain. This CDR3 comprises 13 residues. Trimming left V 6 bases short and J 1 base short, with 9 bases between. From germline, CDR1 is SEHNR and CDR2 FQNEAQ (reference sequence).

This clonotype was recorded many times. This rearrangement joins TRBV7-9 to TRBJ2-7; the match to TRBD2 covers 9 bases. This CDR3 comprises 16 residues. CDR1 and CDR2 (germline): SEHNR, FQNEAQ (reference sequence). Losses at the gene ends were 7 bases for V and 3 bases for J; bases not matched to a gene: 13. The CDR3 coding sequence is TGTGCCAGCACCATCGGACGGCGGGAGGGCCTCTACGAGCAGTACTTC. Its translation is CASTIGRREGLYEQYF.

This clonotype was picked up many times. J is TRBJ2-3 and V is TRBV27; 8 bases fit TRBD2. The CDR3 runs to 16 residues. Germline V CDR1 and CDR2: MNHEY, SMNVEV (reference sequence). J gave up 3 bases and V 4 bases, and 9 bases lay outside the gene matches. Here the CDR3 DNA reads TGTGCCAGCAGTTCCCGGGGGGGCGGGAGAACAGATACGCAGTATTTT. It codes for CASSSRGGGRTDTQYF.

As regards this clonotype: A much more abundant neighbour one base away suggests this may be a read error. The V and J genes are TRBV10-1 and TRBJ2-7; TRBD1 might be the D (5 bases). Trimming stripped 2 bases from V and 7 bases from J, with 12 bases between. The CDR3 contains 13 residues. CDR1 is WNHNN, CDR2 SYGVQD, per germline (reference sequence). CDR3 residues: CASSEVAGCEQYF. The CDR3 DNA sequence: TGCGCCAGCAGTGAGGTGGCAGGGTGTGAGCAGTACTTC.

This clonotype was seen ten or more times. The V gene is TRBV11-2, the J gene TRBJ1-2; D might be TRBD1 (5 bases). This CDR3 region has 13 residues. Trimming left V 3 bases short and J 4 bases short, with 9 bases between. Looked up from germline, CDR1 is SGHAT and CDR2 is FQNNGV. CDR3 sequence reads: CASSFGAVYGYTF. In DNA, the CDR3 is TGTGCCAGCAGCTTCGGGGCAGTCTATGGCTACACCTTC.

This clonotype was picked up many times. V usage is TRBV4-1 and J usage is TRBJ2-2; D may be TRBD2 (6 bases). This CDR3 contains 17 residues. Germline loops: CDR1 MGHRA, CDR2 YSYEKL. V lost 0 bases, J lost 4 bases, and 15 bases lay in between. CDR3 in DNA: TGCGCCAGCAGCCAAGATGGGCGGGGCGGTGGCACCGGGGAGCTGTTTTTT. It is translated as CASSQDGRGGGTGELFF.

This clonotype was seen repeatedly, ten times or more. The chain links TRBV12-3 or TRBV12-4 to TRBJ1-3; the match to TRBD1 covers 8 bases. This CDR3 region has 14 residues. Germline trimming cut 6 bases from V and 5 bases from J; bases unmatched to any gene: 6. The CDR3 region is CASRRDRIRNTIYF. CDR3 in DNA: TGTGCCAGCAGGCGGGACAGGATAAGAAACACCATATATTTT.

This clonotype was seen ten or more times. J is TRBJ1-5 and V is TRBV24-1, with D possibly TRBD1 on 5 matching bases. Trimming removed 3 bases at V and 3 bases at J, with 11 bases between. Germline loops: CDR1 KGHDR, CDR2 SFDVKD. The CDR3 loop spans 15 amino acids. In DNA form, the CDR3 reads TGTGCCACCAGTGATCGGGACGGCCCCAATCAGCCCCAGCATTTT. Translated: CATSDRDGPNQPQHF.

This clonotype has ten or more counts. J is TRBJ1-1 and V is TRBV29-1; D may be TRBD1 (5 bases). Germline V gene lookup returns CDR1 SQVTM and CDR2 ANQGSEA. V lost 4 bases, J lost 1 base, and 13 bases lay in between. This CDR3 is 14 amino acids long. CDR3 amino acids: CSVGQLQTNTEAFF. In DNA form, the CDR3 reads TGCAGCGTTGGACAGCTACAAACGAACACTGAAGCTTTCTTT.

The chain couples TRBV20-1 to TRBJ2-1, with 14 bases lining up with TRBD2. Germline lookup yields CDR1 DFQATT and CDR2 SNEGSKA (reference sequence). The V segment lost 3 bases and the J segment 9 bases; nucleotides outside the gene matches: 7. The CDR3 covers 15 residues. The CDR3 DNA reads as TGCAGTGCTAGTACGACTAGCGGGAGGGCCGCTGAGCAGTTCTTC. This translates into CSASTTSGRAAEQFF.

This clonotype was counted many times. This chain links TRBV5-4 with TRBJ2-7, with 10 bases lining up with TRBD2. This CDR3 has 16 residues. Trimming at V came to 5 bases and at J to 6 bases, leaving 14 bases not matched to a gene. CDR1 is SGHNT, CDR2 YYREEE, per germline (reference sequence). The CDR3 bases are TGTGCCAGCAGGGATCTAGCGGGAGCGGGGGCTGGCGAGCAGTACTTC. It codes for CASRDLAGAGAGEQYF.

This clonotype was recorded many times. The CDR3 DNA reads TGCAGTGCCGAGGACCCTCCGGGCTACACCTTC. Protein sequence: CSAEDPPGYTF. V is TRBV20-1 and J is TRBJ1-2; D remains unclear. The CDR3 extends over 11 amino acids. Germline-derived CDR1 and CDR2 are DFQATT and SNEGSKA (reference sequence). The germline V and J ends were trimmed by 6 bases and 8 bases, with 13 bases remaining between them.

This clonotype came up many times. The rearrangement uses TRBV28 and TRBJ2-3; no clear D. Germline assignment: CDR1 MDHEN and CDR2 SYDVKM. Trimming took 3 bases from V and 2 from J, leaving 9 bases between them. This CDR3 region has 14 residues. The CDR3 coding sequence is TGTGCCAGCAGTTTCGACAAACTCACAGATACGCAGTATTTT. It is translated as CASSFDKLTDTQYF.

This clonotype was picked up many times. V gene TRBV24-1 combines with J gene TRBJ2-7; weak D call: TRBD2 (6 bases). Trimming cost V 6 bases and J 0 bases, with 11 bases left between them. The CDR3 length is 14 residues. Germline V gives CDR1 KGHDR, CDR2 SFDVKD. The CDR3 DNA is TGTGCCACCAGTTTTGGGACTGGCTCCTACGAGCAGTACTTC. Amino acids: CATSFGTGSYEQYF.

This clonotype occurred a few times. The CDR3 region is CASSFDIPYEQYF. The DNA for the CDR3 is TGCGCCAGCAGCTTCGACATCCCCTACGAGCAGTACTTC. The rearrangement links TRBV5-1 to TRBJ2-7; no clear D. This CDR3 comprises 13 residues. Trimming stripped 2 bases from V and 2 bases from J, with 8 bases between. Germline lookup yields CDR1 SGHRS and CDR2 YFSETQ.

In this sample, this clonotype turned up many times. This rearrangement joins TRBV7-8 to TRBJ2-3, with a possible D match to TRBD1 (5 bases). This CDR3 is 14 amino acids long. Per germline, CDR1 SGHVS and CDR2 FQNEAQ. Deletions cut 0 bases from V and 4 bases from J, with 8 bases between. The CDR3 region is CASSLAGAADTQYF. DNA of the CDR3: TGTGCCAGCAGCTTAGCAGGGGCGGCAGATACGCAGTATTTT.